Each of the 13 T cell receptor beta chains below was sequenced from the same sample in a study of blood T cell repertoires in COVID-19. The data were produced by immunoSEQ multiplex PCR, yet TCRdb's version contains in-frame clones alone and is incomplete. The sample has tens of thousands of clones; 83% are singletons. The sample consisted of peripheral blood. The source of these receptors is a man in his thirties or forties with COVID-19, enrolled during active disease.

The J gene is TRBJ2-2, the V gene TRBV29-1; D gene ambiguous. V shed 2 bases and J shed 0 bases, with 7 bases lying between them. CDR1 is SQVTM and CDR2 is ANQGSEA in the germline V gene. The CDR3 is 14 residues long. The CDR3 is CSVERQANTGELFF. CDR3 nucleotide sequence: TGCAGCGTTGAAAGACAAGCGAACACCGGGGAGCTGTTTTTT.

This chain links TRBV4-1 with TRBJ2-1; 7 bases line up with TRBD2. The CDR3 totals 16 residues. Germline V lookup: CDR1 MGHRA, CDR2 YSYEKL. The J segment lost 5 bases and the V segment lost 0 bases, leaving 7 bases of the junction unmatched. The CDR3 region is CASSQDATSRHNEQFF. CDR3 bases: TGCGCCAGCAGCCAAGATGCGACTAGCCGTCACAATGAGCAGTTCTTC.

This sequence joins TRBV28 and TRBJ2-1; 9 bases are a match to TRBD1. The CDR3 is 16 amino acids. Germline V lookup: CDR1 MDHEN, CDR2 SYDVKM. V was clipped by 5 bases and J by 7 bases; unmatched bases: 12. The CDR3 coding sequence is TGTGCCAGCAGTACCGCCGGGACAGGGAATAGGAATGAGCAGTTCTTC. Translation gives CASSTAGTGNRNEQFF.

V usage is TRBV5-1 and J usage is TRBJ2-5; D is perhaps TRBD1 (5 bases). The germline V gene encodes CDR1 SGHRS and CDR2 YFSETQ. Trimming pared 3 bases from V and 5 bases from J, leaving 11 bases between. The CDR3 is 13 amino acids. CDR3 DNA sequence: TGCGCCAGCAGCTCCAGGGTTGGGGAGACCCAGTACTTC. As protein: CASSSRVGETQYF.

V usage is TRBV9 and J usage is TRBJ2-7; TRBD2 matches at 10 bases. V was pared by 0 bases and J by 6 bases, with 9 bases of the junction left unmatched. Germline V gene data show CDR1 as SGDLS and CDR2 as YYNGEE. The CDR3 totals 16 residues. The chain's CDR3 is CASSVGALAGGPEQYF. DNA for the CDR3: TGTGCCAGCAGCGTAGGGGCTTTAGCGGGAGGTCCCGAGCAGTACTTC.

J is TRBJ1-5 and V is TRBV2; 8 bases line up with TRBD1. J lost 2 bases, V lost 1 base, and 7 bases had no gene match. Germline V gene lookup returns CDR1 SNHLY and CDR2 FYNNEI. The CDR3 has 17 residues. Here the CDR3 reads CASSEGQGWGGNQPQHF. The DNA for the CDR3 is TGTGCCAGCAGTGAAGGACAGGGGTGGGGCGGCAATCAGCCCCAGCATTTT.

The V gene is TRBV27, the J gene TRBJ2-5, with 7 bases matching TRBD1. This CDR3 contains 17 residues. Germline values: CDR1 MNHEY, CDR2 SMNVEV (reference sequence). The trim removed 2 bases at V and 4 bases at J, leaving 13 bases unmatched. The CDR3: CASSLRLRQGVRETQYF. The CDR3 region has the DNA TGTGCCAGCAGTTTACGATTGAGACAGGGTGTGCGAGAGACCCAGTACTTC.

This chain links TRBV21-1 with TRBJ1-1. TRBV21-1 is shown as a pseudogene. The CDR3 is 16 amino acids. The CDR3: CASPREAKGSDTEAFF. CDR3 bases: TGTGCCAGCCCCCGGGAAGCAAAAGGCTCGGACACTGAAGCTTTCTTT.

The CDR3 region is CASKDRLNTEAFF. In nucleotides, the CDR3 is TGCGCCAGCAAGGACAGATTGAACACTGAAGCTTTCTTT. This sequence joins TRBV10-2 and TRBJ1-1; weak D call: TRBD1 (6 bases). The CDR3 length is 13 residues. CDR1 is WSHSY, CDR2 SAAADI, per germline. V lost 7 bases to trimming and J lost 0 bases, with 9 bases between them.

The chain is built from TRBV12-3 or TRBV12-4 and TRBJ2-5; maybe TRBD1 (6 bases). V was trimmed by 5 bases and J by 5 bases, leaving 12 bases between them. The CDR3 spans 13 residues. This CDR3 is CASSPTGGETQYF. CDR3 DNA: TGTGCCAGCAGTCCGACAGGTGGGGAGACCCAGTACTTC.

This chain connects TRBV12-2 to TRBJ1-3. TRBV12-2 is a pseudogene. The CDR3 covers 14 residues. CDR3 sequence: CASQRGGPRNTIYF. For the CDR3, the DNA is TGTGCAAGTCAGAGGGGAGGACCGAGAAACACCATATATTTT.

This clone was seen just once. This sequence joins TRBV5-4 and TRBJ1-6, with D maybe TRBD1 (5 bases). Germline V CDR1 and CDR2: SGHNT, YYREEE (reference sequence). The CDR3 extends over 15 amino acids. Trimming pared 4 bases from V and 4 bases from J, leaving 12 bases between. The CDR3 here is CASSDTDSYNSPLHF. The CDR3 DNA sequence: TGTGCCAGCAGCGACACCGACAGTTATAATTCACCCCTCCACTTT.

The chain combines TRBV28 with TRBJ1-2; a weak D match, TRBD1 (5 bases). V was pared by 1 base and J by 6 bases, with 15 bases between. CDR1 MDHEN and CDR2 SYDVKM come from the germline V gene. The CDR3 has 15 residues. The CDR3 nucleotides read TGTGCCAGCAGTTTATCAGGGTTCGGGGGGAATGGCTACACCTTC. It yields the protein CASSLSGFGGNGYTF.